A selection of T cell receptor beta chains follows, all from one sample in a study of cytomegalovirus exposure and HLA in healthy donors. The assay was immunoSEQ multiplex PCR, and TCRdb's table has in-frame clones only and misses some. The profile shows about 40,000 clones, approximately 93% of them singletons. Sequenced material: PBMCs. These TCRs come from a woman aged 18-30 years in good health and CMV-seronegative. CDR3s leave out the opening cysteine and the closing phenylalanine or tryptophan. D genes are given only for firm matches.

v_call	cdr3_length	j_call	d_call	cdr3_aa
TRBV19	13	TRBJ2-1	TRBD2	ASSIQTSGANEQF
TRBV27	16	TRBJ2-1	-	ASSLDPPPAAIYNEQF
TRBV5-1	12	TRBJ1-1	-	ASSPSGGGSEAF
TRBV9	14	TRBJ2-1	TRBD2	ASSVDLAGLNNEQF
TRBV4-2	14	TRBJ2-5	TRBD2	ASSARLAGHQETQY
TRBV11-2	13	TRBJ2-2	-	ASSDGTAGPGELF
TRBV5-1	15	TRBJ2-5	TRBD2	ASSLGTSGGLEETQY
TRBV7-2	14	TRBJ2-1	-	ASSLEAASSYNEQF
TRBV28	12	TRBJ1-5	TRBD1	ASRGGQENQPQH
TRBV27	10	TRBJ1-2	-	ASSSQGTGYT
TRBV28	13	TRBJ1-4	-	ASSPGDKGHEKLF
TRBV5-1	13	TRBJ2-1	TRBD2	ASSLSGGPHNEQF
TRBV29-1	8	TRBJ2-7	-	SVADYEQY
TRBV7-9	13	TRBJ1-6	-	ASSSGTTISSPLH
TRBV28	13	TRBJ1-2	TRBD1	ASVQTDRGTYGYT
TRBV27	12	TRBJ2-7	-	ASMVGRGSYEQY
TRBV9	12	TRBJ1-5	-	ASSSTMSNQPQH
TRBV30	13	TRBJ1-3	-	AWSGLGQRLDTIY
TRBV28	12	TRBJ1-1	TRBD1	ASSLSAGGTEAF
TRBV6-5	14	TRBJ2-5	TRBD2	ASSYSNLAGVGTQY
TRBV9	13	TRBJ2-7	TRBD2	ASSVGTGGTYEQY
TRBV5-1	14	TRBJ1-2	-	ASSFNPGVVADGYT
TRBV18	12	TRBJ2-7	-	AGSRDGELYEQY
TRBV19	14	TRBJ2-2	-	ASSIMGVTNTGELF
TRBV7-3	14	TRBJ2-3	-	ASSLMPPGRGDTQY
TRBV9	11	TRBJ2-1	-	ASSVGTLSEQF
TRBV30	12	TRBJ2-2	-	AWSPTRMGGELF
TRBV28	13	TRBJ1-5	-	ASSLDGGSPQPQH
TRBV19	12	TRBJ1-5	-	ASSITGPNQPQH
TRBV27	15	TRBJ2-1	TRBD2	ASSPRGSGSLYNEQF
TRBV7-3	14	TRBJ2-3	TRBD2	ASSYGTSGGTDTQY
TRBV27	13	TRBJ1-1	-	ASSLWPSSNTEAF
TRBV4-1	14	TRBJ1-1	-	ASSQDLYRENTEAF
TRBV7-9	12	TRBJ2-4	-	ASSPSGGKNIQY
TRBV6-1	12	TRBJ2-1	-	ASISRGEVNEQF
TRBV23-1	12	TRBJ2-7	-	ASTEGGGLGEQY
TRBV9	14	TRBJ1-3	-	ASSVLSGGLHNTIY
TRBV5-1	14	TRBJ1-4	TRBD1	ASSADRRRANEKLF
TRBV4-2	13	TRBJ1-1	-	ASSQDSLEITEAF
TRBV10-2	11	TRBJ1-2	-	ASSPDRILGYT
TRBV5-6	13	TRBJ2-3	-	ASSSSYTRTDTQY
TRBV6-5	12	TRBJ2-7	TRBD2	ASSESGTIYEQY
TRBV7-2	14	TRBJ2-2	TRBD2	ASIHTGGGPTGELF
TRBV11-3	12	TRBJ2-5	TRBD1	ASSLVDREETQY
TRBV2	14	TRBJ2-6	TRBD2	ASSEARGVGANVLT
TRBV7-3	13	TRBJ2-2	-	ASRKTGAPTGELF
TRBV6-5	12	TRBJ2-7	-	ASNRGGFGSEQY
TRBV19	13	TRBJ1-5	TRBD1	ASYGTGGVSQPQH
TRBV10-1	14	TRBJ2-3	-	ASSVGPDQPGDTQY
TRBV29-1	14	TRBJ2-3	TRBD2	SVLPGLAGALDTQY
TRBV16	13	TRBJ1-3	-	ASSQSAGETNTIY
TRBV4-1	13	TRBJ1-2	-	ASSPQTEANYGYT
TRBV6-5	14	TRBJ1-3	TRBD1	ASSYVGQGKGNTIY
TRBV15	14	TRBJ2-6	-	ATSRGQVAGANVLT